This T cell receptor beta chain was captured by sequencing in a study of T cell responses to AZD1222 COVID-19 vaccine (dated by TCRdb to 2020 to 2023). As for the study more broadly: A total of 230 or so trial participants underwent TCR sequencing, of whom some 210 received two doses of AZD1222 and about 26 received two doses of the MenACWY control vaccine. Trial participants were enrolled by age into subgroups of 18-55, 56-69 and 70-plus years, and about 150, 27 and 61 TCR-sequenced participants, respectively, were included in these subgroups. General conclusions and limits of the study: Participants were mostly white British and included more females than males, and it was suggested by the authors that clonal diversity may have been underestimated. Vaccine-associated CD4 TCRs spanned the whole spike protein, with dominant responses in regions 160-218 and 743-854. In the small 56-69-year group, the increase in depth fell short of significance, most likely because of low power. Conclusions about previously exposed vaccinees are limited, since just five to seven AZD1222 recipients were seropositive for SARS-CoV-2 at baseline. Reportedly, almost half of the unique spike-specific TCRs recognized epitopes lying outside the regions that are mutated in the B.1.351 and B.1.1.7 variants. After two AZD1222 doses, both the breadth and the depth of spike-specific TCRs were significantly higher than at day 0 and than in MenACWY recipients. Because no day 14 peak-response samples were available, repertoires were characterized only after the peak T cell response.

Comments on this clone: Its recognized antigen is unknown. There are no base qualities to consult, and no much larger clone falls within one base.

According to the study, the label for this sample's time point signals: about 28 days (+/-7) after the second vaccine dose. AZD1222 recipients with second doses at about 4 weeks or about 12 weeks were pooled, because spike-specific TCR depth and breadth did not differ between schedules. Samples from vaccinated people were obtained from the UK trials COV001 and COV002, which included a single-blind randomized controlled phase 2/3 trial of AZD1222 (ChAdOx1 nCoV-19) in healthy adults. For TCRbeta chain sequencing, PBMC samples were collected from trial participants at day 0 and at day 28 after the second dose. V was cut back by 3 bases and J by 7 bases, leaving a gap of 15 bases between them. CDR1 SGHTA and CDR2 FQGNSA were looked up in the germline V gene. There are 15 amino acids in the CDR3, from cysteine to phenylalanine inclusive. Only CDR3 DNA is held: 45 bases, read in frame from base 1. The CDR3 regions of human TCRbeta chains were analyzed by immunosequencing. The authors processed their data as follows. TCRs in the repertoires were matched against a reference library of SARS-CoV-2-specific TCRs that had been generated with the MIRA antigen-specificity platform. Breadth was defined as the fraction of unique TCRs that were SARS-CoV-2-associated. Depth was defined as the fraction of total T cells that were SARS-CoV-2-associated. Using the MIRA data, every spike-specific TCR was mapped to the spike region that the TCR reacted to and assigned to either a CD4 or a CD8 class. Log10-transformed breadth and depth values were compared by one-way ANOVA with Sidak's multiple comparisons tests. Drawn from immuneACCESS, this table holds only the in-frame rearrangements with V and J called that TCRdb kept. Clones are partly lost; checked studies trace under half to an unresolved V gene and leave the rest unexplained. V and J calls plus clone size are reproduced from that table; the DNA served to infer D and trimming. For this sample the table gives 180,000 or so clones, of which about nine tenths were detected only once. The ten largest clones take up approximately 1.9% of the sample.

The chain joins TRBV7-2 to TRBJ1-4; a tentative D match to TRBD1 spans 5 bases. The source is an adult who received the AZD1222 COVID-19 vaccine. The sequences come from peripheral blood, collected 28 days after the second AZD1222 dose. The CDR3 region has the sequence CASSLSQGFGEKLFF. The DNA reads TGTGCCAGCAGCTTGTCGCAGGGCTTTGGTGAAAAACTGTTTTTT.